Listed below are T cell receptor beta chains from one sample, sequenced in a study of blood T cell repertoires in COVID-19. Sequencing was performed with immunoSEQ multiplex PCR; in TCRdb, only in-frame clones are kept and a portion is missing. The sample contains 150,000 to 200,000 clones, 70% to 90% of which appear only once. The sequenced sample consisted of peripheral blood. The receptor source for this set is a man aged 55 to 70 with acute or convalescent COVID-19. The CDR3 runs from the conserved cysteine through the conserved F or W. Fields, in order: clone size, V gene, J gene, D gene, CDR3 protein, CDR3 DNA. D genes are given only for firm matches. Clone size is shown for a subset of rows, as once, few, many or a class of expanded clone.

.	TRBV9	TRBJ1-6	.	CASSVEQGRSPLHF	TGTGCCAGCAGCGTAGAACAGGGAAGGTCACCCCTCCACTTT
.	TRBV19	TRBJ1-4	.	CASSIDAGRRNEKLFF	TGTGCCAGTAGTATAGATGCGGGACGCCGTAATGAAAAACTGTTTTTT
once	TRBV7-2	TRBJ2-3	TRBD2	CASSSSGGKDTQYF	TGTGCCAGCAGCTCTAGCGGGGGCAAGGATACGCAGTATTTT
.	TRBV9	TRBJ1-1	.	CASSIGGVTEAFF	TGTGCCAGCAGCATTGGGGGGGTCACTGAAGCTTTCTTT
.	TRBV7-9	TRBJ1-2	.	CASTPPDRFGYGYTF	TGTGCCAGCACCCCCCCCGACAGGTTCGGCTATGGCTACACCTTC
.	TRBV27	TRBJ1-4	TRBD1	CASGRDRDEKLFF	TGTGCCAGCGGCCGGGACAGAGACGAAAAACTGTTTTTT
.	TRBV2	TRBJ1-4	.	CASTKQGVREKLFF	TGTGCCAGCACCAAGCAGGGCGTCCGGGAAAAACTGTTTTTT
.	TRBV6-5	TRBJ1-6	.	CATHRQSGSPLHF	TGTGCCACCCACAGACAAAGCGGTTCACCCCTCCACTTT
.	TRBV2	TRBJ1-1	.	CASRLDSVNTEAFF	TGTGCCAGCAGGTTGGACAGCGTGAACACTGAAGCTTTCTTT
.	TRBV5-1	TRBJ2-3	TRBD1	CASSFSGQAYTDTQYF	TGCGCCAGCAGCTTTTCTGGACAGGCCTACACAGATACGCAGTATTTT
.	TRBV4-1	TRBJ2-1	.	CASSQTTESRANEQFF	TGCGCCAGCAGCCAAACGACAGAATCTCGAGCCAATGAGCAGTTCTTC
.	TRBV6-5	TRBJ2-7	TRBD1	CASSIGQGQTREQYF	TGTGCCAGCAGTATAGGACAGGGGCAAACGAGGGAGCAGTACTTC
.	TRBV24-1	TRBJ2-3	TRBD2	CATSDPGGARGDTQYF	TGTGCCACCAGTGACCCCGGGGGGGCCAGGGGAGATACGCAGTATTTT
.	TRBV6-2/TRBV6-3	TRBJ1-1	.	CASSFRTATGTEAFF	TGTGCCAGCAGTTTTAGGACAGCTACGGGGACTGAAGCTTTCTTT
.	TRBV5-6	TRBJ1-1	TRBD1	CASSADRGMNTEAFF	TGTGCCAGCAGCGCGGACAGGGGGATGAACACTGAAGCTTTCTTT
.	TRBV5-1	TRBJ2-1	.	CASRPPGNSYNEQFF	TGCGCCAGCCGCCCCCCGGGTAATTCCTACAATGAGCAGTTCTTC
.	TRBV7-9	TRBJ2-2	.	CASSLRDTSTGELFF	TGTGCCAGCAGCCTCCGGGACACCTCCACCGGGGAGCTGTTTTTT
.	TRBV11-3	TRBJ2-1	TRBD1	CASSAYGTGLVGEQFF	TGTGCCAGCAGCGCGTATGGGACAGGGCTCGTTGGTGAGCAGTTCTTC
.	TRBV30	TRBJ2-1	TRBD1	CAWRGTGGVQFF	TGTGCCTGGAGGGGGACAGGGGGCGTGCAGTTCTTC
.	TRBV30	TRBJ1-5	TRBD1	CAWSAGGYSNQPQHF	TGTGCCTGGAGTGCAGGGGGTTATAGCAATCAGCCCCAGCATTTT
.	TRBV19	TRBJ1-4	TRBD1	CASSISGQVNNEKLFF	TGTGCCAGTAGTATCTCGGGACAGGTCAATAATGAAAAACTGTTTTTT
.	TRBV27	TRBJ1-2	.	CASSLSLDNNYGYTF	TGTGCCAGCAGTTTATCCTTGGACAACAACTATGGCTACACCTTC
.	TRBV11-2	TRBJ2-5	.	CASSFWETASETQYF	TGTGCCAGCAGCTTTTGGGAGACGGCGTCAGAGACCCAGTACTTC
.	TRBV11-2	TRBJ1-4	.	CAYTGRQPRREVFF	TGTGCCTATACAGGACGGCAGCCGCGGAGAGAGGTGTTTTTT
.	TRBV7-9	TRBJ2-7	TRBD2	CASSHGGYQQYF	TGTGCCAGCAGCCACGGGGGGTACCAGCAGTACTTC
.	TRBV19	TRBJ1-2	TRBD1	CASSVGQGYGYTF	TGTGCCAGTAGTGTCGGACAGGGCTATGGCTACACCTTC
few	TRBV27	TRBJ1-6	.	CASKRKDSPLHF	TGTGCCAGCAAGAGGAAGGATTCACCCCTCCACTTT
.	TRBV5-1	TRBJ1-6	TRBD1	CASSAGTGDSPLHF	TGCGCCAGCAGCGCGGGGACAGGGGATTCACCCCTCCACTTT
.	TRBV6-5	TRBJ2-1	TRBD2	CASTSRGGVYEQFF	TGTGCCAGCACCTCACGGGGGGGCGTATATGAGCAGTTCTTC
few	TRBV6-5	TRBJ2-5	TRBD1	CASSYLGQGEQETQYF	TGTGCCAGCAGTTACCTGGGACAGGGGGAGCAAGAGACCCAGTACTTC
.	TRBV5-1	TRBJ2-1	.	CASSLGLSYNEQFF	TGCGCCAGCAGCTTGGGTCTCAGTTACAATGAGCAGTTCTTC
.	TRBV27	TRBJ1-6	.	CASSSGGGVYSPLHF	TGTGCCAGCAGTTCTGGGGGAGGGGTATATTCACCCCTCCACTTT
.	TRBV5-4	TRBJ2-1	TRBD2	CASSSQRGSSYNEQFF	TGTGCCAGCAGCTCTCAGCGGGGGAGCTCCTACAATGAGCAGTTCTTC
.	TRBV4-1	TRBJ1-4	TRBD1	CASSPGGGRNEKLFF	TGCGCCAGCAGCCCCGGAGGGGGCCGGAATGAAAAACTGTTTTTT